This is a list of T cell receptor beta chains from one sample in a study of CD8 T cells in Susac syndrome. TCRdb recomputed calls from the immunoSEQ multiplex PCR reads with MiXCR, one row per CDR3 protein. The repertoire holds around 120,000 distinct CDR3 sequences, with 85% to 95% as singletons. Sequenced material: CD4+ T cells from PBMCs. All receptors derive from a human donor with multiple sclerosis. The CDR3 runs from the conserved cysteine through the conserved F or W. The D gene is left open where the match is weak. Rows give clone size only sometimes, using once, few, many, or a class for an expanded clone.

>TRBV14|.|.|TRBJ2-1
CASSQASGYEQFF
TGTGCCAGCAGCCAAGCGAGTGGTTATGAGCAGTTCTTC
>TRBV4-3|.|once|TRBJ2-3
CASGGRAGTDTQYF
TGCGCCAGCGGTGGCCGGGCCGGCACAGATACGCAGTATTTT
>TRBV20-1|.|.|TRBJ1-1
CSAGGAQENTEAFF
TGCAGTGCTGGAGGCGCACAGGAGAACACTGAAGCTTTCTTT
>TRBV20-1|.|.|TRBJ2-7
CSARDRADITAYEQYF
TGCAGTGCTCGGGACCGGGCGGACATAACGGCCTACGAGCAGTACTTC
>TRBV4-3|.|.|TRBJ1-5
CASSQDAQVFNQPQHF
TGCGCCAGCAGCCAAGATGCGCAGGTCTTCAATCAGCCCCAGCATTTT
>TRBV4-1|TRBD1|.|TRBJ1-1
CASSRLGQGQVNTEAFF
TGCGCCAGCAGCCGACTAGGACAGGGGCAGGTGAACACTGAAGCTTTCTTT
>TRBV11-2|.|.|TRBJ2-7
CASNAGTLGYEQYF
TGTGCCAGCAACGCCGGGACCCTTGGCTACGAGCAGTACTTC
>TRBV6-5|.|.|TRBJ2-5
CASTDLIPQPETQYF
TGTGCCAGCACCGACCTTATTCCCCAACCAGAGACCCAGTACTTC
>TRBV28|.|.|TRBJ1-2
CASKGDSYGYTF
TGTGCCAGCAAAGGGGATTCCTATGGCTACACCTTC
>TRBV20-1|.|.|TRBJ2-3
CSARPGTDTQYF
TGCAGTGCTAGGCCGGGCACAGATACGCAGTATTTT
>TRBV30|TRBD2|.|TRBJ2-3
CAWTSGSTDTQYF
TGTGCCTGGACTAGCGGATCCACAGATACGCAGTATTTT
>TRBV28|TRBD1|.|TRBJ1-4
CASRRARQGPTNEKLFF
TGTGCCAGCAGGCGCGCGAGACAGGGGCCAACTAATGAAAAACTGTTTTTT
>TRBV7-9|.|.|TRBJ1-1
CASSHLLQGSEAFF
TGTGCCAGCAGCCACCTTCTTCAAGGGTCCGAAGCTTTCTTT
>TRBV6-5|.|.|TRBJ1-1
CASSSGPGLTEAFF
TGTGCCAGCAGTTCGGGGCCCGGGTTAACTGAAGCTTTCTTT
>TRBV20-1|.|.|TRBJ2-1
CSASQGNEQFF
TGCAGTGCTAGCCAGGGCAATGAGCAGTTCTTC
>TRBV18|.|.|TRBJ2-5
CASSPRMDSQETQYF
TGTGCCAGCTCACCGCGGATGGATAGCCAAGAGACCCAGTACTTC
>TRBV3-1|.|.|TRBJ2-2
CASSQQWGHGGELFF
TGTGCCAGCAGTCAACAGTGGGGGCACGGCGGGGAGCTGTTTTTT
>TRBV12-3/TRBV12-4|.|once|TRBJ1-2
CASSSPGGNPNYGYTF
TGTGCCAGCAGTTCGCCCGGAGGGAACCCTAACTATGGCTACACCTTC
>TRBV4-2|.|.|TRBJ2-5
CASSQYGLPGEETQYF
TGTGCCAGCAGCCAATACGGACTCCCCGGAGAAGAGACCCAGTACTTC
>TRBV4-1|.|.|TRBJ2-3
CASNPWKNGTIYTQYF
TGCGCCAGCAACCCATGGAAAAATGGGACGATCTATACGCAGTATTTT
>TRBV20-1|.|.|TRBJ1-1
CSARVGGQKNTEAFF
TGCAGTGCTAGAGTCGGGGGGCAGAAAAACACTGAAGCTTTCTTT
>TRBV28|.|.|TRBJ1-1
CASSLLWDTEAFF
TGTGCCAGCAGTTTATTGTGGGACACTGAAGCTTTCTTT
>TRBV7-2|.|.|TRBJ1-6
CASSLGSSPLHF
TGTGCCAGCAGCTTAGGGTCATCACCCCTCCACTTT
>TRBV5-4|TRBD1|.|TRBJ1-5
CASRTGLNQPQHF
TGTGCCAGCAGGACAGGGCTTAATCAGCCCCAGCATTTT
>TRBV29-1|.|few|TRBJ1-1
CSVPRNTEAFF
TGCAGCGTACCGAGGAACACTGAAGCTTTCTTT
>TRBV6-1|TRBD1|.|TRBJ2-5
CASSQRDRVIETQYF
TGTGCCAGCAGTCAACGGGACAGGGTGATCGAAACCCAGTACTTC
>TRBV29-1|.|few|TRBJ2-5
CSVEVYQGGETQYF
TGCAGCGTTGAGGTGTACCAGGGGGGAGAGACCCAGTACTTC
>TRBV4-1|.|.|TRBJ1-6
CASSQLTGTLRSPLHF
TGCGCCAGCAGCCAACTCACCGGGACTTTACGCTCACCCCTCCACTTT
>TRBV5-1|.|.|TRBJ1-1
CASSLLGVSTEAFF
TGCGCCAGCAGCTTGTTGGGGGTTTCCACTGAAGCTTTCTTT
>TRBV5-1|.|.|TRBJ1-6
CASSSQTGYNSPLHF
TGCGCCAGCAGCTCGCAGACAGGATATAATTCACCCCTCCACTTT
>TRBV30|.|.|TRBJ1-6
CAWSVRGGKSPLHF
TGTGCCTGGAGTGTTCGAGGCGGGAAGTCACCCCTCCACTTT
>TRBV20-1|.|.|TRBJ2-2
CSAREGQNTGELFF
TGCAGTGCTAGAGAGGGCCAGAACACCGGGGAGCTGTTTTTT
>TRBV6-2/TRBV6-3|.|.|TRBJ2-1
CATNRGTGPNEQFF
TGTGCCACCAATCGGGGTACAGGGCCAAATGAGCAGTTCTTC
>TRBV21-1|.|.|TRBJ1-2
CARGNRARYTF
TGTGCCAGGGGGAACAGGGCTCGCTACACCTTC
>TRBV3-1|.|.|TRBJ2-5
CASSQSSLTLGETQYF
TGTGCCAGCAGCCAATCTTCGCTAACGCTCGGAGAGACCCAGTACTTC
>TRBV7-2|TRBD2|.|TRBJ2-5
CASSPSLLRGGTETQYF
TGTGCCAGCAGTCCAAGCTTGCTCCGCGGGGGAACGGAGACCCAGTACTTC
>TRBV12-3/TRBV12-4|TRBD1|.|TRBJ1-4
CASSQQGPATNEKLFF
TGTGCCAGCAGCCAACAGGGGCCCGCAACTAATGAAAAACTGTTTTTT
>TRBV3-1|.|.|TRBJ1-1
CASSHQGEAFF
TGTGCCAGCAGCCATCAGGGTGAAGCTTTCTTT
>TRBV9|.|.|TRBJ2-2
CASSVDQGTGELFF
TGTGCCAGCAGCGTAGACCAAGGGACCGGGGAGCTGTTTTTT
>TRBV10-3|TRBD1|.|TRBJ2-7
CAIRRDRAGEQYF
TGTGCCATCAGGAGGGACAGGGCGGGGGAGCAGTACTTC
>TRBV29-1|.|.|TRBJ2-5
CSVRPKETQYF
TGCAGCGTCCGCCCGAAAGAGACCCAGTACTTC
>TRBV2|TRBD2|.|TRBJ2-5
CASLGTSGDQETQYF
TGTGCCAGCCTAGGGACTAGCGGGGACCAAGAGACCCAGTACTTC
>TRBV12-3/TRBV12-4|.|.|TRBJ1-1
CASSFGRAGNTEAFF
TGTGCCAGCAGTTTTGGGCGGGCAGGGAACACTGAAGCTTTCTTT
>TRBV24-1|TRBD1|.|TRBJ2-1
CATSDTPGQGSWDEQFF
TGTGCCACCAGTGATACACCGGGACAGGGTTCCTGGGATGAGCAGTTCTTC
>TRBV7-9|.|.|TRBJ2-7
CASSALAQGGTYEQYF
TGTGCCAGCAGCGCCTTGGCCCAGGGGGGTACCTACGAGCAGTACTTC
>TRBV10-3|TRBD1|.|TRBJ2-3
CAISGRQGKDTQYF
TGTGCCATCAGTGGCCGACAGGGGAAAGATACGCAGTATTTT
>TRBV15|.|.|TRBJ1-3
CATSRDRAPSGNTIYF
TGTGCCACCAGCAGAGACAGGGCTCCCTCTGGAAACACCATATATTTT
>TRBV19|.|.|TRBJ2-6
CASSFAFGANVLTF
TGTGCCAGTAGTTTTGCGTTCGGGGCCAACGTCCTGACTTTC
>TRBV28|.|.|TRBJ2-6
CASSFRASGAANVLTF
TGTGCCAGCAGTTTTAGGGCGTCGGGTGCGGCCAACGTCCTGACTTTC
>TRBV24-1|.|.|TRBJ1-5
CATGTGTGNQPQHF
TGTGCCACCGGTACTGGGACTGGCAATCAGCCCCAGCATTTT
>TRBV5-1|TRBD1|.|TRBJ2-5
CASSVAGTVQETQYF
TGCGCCAGCAGCGTGGCAGGGACAGTCCAAGAGACCCAGTACTTC
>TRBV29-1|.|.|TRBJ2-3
CSVEGYPPGTDTQYF
TGCAGCGTTGAAGGCTACCCCCCCGGCACAGATACGCAGTATTTT
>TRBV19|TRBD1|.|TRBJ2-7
CASSFRGSSYEQYF
TGTGCCAGTAGTTTCAGGGGGAGCTCCTACGAGCAGTACTTC
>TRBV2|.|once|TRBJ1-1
CATRTNTEAFF
TGTGCGACCAGGACGAACACTGAAGCTTTCTTT
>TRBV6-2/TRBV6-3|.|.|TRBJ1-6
CASSFPTGPLMVALHF
TGTGCCAGCAGTTTCCCGACAGGTCCCTTAATGGTGGCCCTCCACTTT
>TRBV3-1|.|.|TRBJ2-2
CASSQDKGGEFGTGELFF
TGTGCCAGCAGCCAAGATAAGGGGGGGGAGTTTGGCACCGGGGAGCTGTTTTTT
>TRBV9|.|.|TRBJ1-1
CASSVNPGGPMNTEAFF
TGTGCCAGCAGCGTCAACCCCGGGGGACCGATGAACACTGAAGCTTTCTTT
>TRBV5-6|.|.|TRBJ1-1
CASSLVTGEAFF
TGTGCCAGCAGCTTGGTCACAGGGGAAGCTTTCTTT
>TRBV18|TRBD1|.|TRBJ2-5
CASSPNRGPGETQYF
TGTGCCAGCTCACCCAACAGGGGGCCGGGAGAGACCCAGTACTTC
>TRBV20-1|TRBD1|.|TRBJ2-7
CSAGATGGVYEQYF
TGCAGTGCTGGGGCCACAGGGGGTGTCTACGAGCAGTACTTC